This T cell receptor (beta chain) was retrieved from a study of T cell changes during pregnancy in multiple sclerosis (dated by TCRdb to between 2019 and 2020). Regarding the complete study: The study looked at changes in the T cell repertoire across pregnancy in women with multiple sclerosis.

The library was generated by the immunoSEQ multiplex PCR assay. The source is immuneACCESS, and TCRdb retained only in-frame sequences with V and J called. Part of the clones is not carried over; for the studies checked, unresolved V genes explain less than half of this, and the remainder is unexplained. This sample has around 70,000 clones in its table, and roughly nine tenths of those were observed once. 2.1% of the sample goes to the ten largest clones. Note on this clone: No cognate antigen has been identified for it. The input lacks base qualities; no much larger clone sits a single base away.

Based on the germline V gene (reference sequence), the CDR1 and CDR2 sequences are MNHNY and SVGAGI. Including cysteine and phenylalanine, the CDR3 has 16 amino acids. Only CDR3 DNA remains: 48 bases, in frame from the first base. V is cut back by 1 base and J by 3 bases, with 8 bases in the junction unmatched. The chain joins TRBV6-6 to TRBJ2-7, and 8 junctional nucleotides match TRBD1. The source is a female donor in good health, enrolled as a control in a pregnancy study. The sequencing used peripheral blood, collected in the second trimester of pregnancy. The CDR3 protein sequence reads: CASSYFSGGRGYEQYF. The DNA sequence reads TGTGCCAGCAGTTACTTCTCAGGGGGCCGGGGCTACGAGCAGTACTTC.